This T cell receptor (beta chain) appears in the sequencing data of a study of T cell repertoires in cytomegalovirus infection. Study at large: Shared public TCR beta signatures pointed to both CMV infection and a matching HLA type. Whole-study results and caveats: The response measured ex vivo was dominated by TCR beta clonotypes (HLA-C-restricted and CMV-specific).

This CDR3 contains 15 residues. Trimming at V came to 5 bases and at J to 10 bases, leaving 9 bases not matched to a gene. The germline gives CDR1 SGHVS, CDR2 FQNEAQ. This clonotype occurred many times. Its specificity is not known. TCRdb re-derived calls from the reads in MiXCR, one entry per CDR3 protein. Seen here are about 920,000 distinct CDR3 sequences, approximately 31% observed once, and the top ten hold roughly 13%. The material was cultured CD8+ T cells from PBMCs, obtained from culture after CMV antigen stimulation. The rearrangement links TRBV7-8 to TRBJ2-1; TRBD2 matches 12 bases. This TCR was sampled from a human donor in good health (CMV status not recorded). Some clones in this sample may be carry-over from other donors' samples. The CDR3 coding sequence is TGTGCCAGCAGCCCCTGGACTAGCGGGGCGGGCGAGCAGTTCTTC. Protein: CASSPWTSGAGEQFF.